This TCR beta chain was captured by sequencing in a study of cytomegalovirus exposure and HLA in healthy donors. The 120-subject validation cohort, separate from the roughly 700-subject first cohort, included the donors. The table came from immunoSEQ multiplex PCR; TCRdb's copy has only in-frame clones and leaves some out. The profile covers 350,000 or so clones, with about nine tenths appearing a single time and about 0.8% taken by the ten largest. V shed 1 base and J 2 bases; nucleotides not matched to a gene: 4. This CDR3 is 16 amino acids long. Germline values: CDR1 PRHDT, CDR2 FYEKMQ (reference sequence). Findings and caveats of the study: Some TCR beta chains (about 170 of them) were listed as cytomegalovirus-associated. The study found most TCR sequences rare, yet found some public TCRs in many donors.

Worth noting for this clone: Its antigen is undetermined.

The clonotype was recovered from a woman younger than 35 in good health and CMV-seronegative. Input material: PBMCs. The chain couples TRBV13 to TRBJ2-3; 9 positions agree with TRBD2. Here the CDR3 DNA reads TGTGCCAGCAGCTTAGACGGCGGGAGGGCCACAGATACGCAGTATTTT. This codes for CASSLDGGRATDTQYF.